A selection of T cell receptor beta chains follows, all from one sample in a study of response to subunit inactivated influenza vaccine. One entry per CDR3 protein results from TCRdb running MiXCR on the RT-PCR reads. Seen here are roughly 630,000 distinct CDR3 sequences, 13% to 15% observed once, and the top ten hold 6.5% to 8%. The sample was PBMCs from blood, taken 14 to 15 days before vaccination. These receptors all come from a man aged 50 or older who received an inactivated influenza vaccine. Both conserved end residues are part of each CDR3. D genes are given only for firm matches. The listing skips clone size in some rows; elsewhere it reads once, few, many or a size class.

cdr3_nt | cdr3_aa | j_call | d_call | clone_size | v_call
TGTGCCAGCAGCTTAGTCCTCCCGGGGTTCACCGGGGAGCTGTTTTTT | CASSLVLPGFTGELFF | TRBJ2-2 | . | few | TRBV11-1
TGCAGTGCACCGCGGACTAGCGGGAGGGTACATGAGCAGTTCTTC | CSAPRTSGRVHEQFF | TRBJ2-1 | TRBD2 | few | TRBV20-1
TGTGCCAGCAGCTTGAGACTAGCGGGAGTGTTGTATGAGCAGTTCTTC | CASSLRLAGVLYEQFF | TRBJ2-1 | TRBD2 | many | TRBV11-2
TGTGCCAGCAGCAGAGCCGGGACGGCGAACACCGGGGAGCTGTTTTTT | CASSRAGTANTGELFF | TRBJ2-2 | . | few | TRBV21-1
TGTGCCACCAGTGATTTAAGGACTAGCGGGAGGTATAATGAGCAGTTCTTC | CATSDLRTSGRYNEQFF | TRBJ2-1 | TRBD2 | . | TRBV24-1
TGTGCCAGCAGCTTGGGGCGGTACACTGAAGCTTTCTTT | CASSLGRYTEAFF | TRBJ1-1 | . | few | TRBV5-5
TGTGCCAGCAGCCATCCCATAGCGGGAGGGCCAAGTAATGAGCAGTTCTTC | CASSHPIAGGPSNEQFF | TRBJ2-1 | TRBD2 | few | TRBV4-2
TGTGCCAGCAGTTACGCGGGACAGGGGGCGGGGGAGCAGTACTTC | CASSYAGQGAGEQYF | TRBJ2-7 | TRBD1 | . | TRBV12-3/TRBV12-4
TGCAGTGCAACGATTAGCGGGAGAAATCCTTACGAGCAGTACTTC | CSATISGRNPYEQYF | TRBJ2-7 | TRBD2 | . | TRBV20-1
TGTGCCAGCAGCCCCTGGGACAGGTCCTACAATGAGCAGTTCTTC | CASSPWDRSYNEQFF | TRBJ2-1 | TRBD1 | . | TRBV5-5
TGCAGTGCTTCAGGGGCCACCATGAACACTGAAGCTTTCTTT | CSASGATMNTEAFF | TRBJ1-1 | . | few | TRBV20-1
TGCGCCAGCAGCCAAGAGATAGCGGCAGTTAACAATGAGCAGTTCTTC | CASSQEIAAVNNEQFF | TRBJ2-1 | . | few | TRBV4-1
TGTGCCAGCAGCCCAGGGACCCTTTCCTACAATGAGCAGTTCTTC | CASSPGTLSYNEQFF | TRBJ2-1 | . | few | TRBV3-1
TGTGCCAGCAGGCGAGGACGAATCAGCGGCGTTAGGAACACCATATATTTT | CASRRGRISGVRNTIYF | TRBJ1-3 | . | . | TRBV28
TGTGCCAGCAGTTACGGACTAGCGGGGGCAGATACGCAGTATTTT | CASSYGLAGADTQYF | TRBJ2-3 | TRBD2 | . | TRBV6-5
TGCGCCAGCAGCTCGGGCCCAGCGTCCTACGAGCAGTACTTC | CASSSGPASYEQYF | TRBJ2-7 | . | many | TRBV4-1
TGTGCCAGCAGCCAAGACCCGACAGGGGGAAATTCACCCCTCCACTTT | CASSQDPTGGNSPLHF | TRBJ1-6 | TRBD1 | . | TRBV4-2
TGTGCCAGCAGTTTAATGGGGGCTCGGACCGGGGAGCTGTTTTTT | CASSLMGARTGELFF | TRBJ2-2 | . | . | TRBV12-3/TRBV12-4
TGTGCCTGGAGTGTACTGGGGGGACAGGGAAGGGGTGAGCAGTTCTTC | CAWSVLGGQGRGEQFF | TRBJ2-1 | TRBD1 | few | TRBV30
TGTGCCAGCAGCTTCCTGGCTAGCTGGGCCACAGATACGCAGTATTTT | CASSFLASWATDTQYF | TRBJ2-3 | . | few | TRBV5-5
TGTGCTAGTGGTTCGTTCGGGACAGACCAAGAGACCCAGTACTTC | CASGSFGTDQETQYF | TRBJ2-5 | TRBD1 | . | TRBV12-5
TGCGCCAGCAGCTTGGTTACAGGGGGACTCCAAGAGACCCAGTACTTC | CASSLVTGGLQETQYF | TRBJ2-5 | TRBD1 | . | TRBV5-1
TGTGCCAGCAGCCTACGCCCCAGGGTGGGAGAAAAACTGTTTTTT | CASSLRPRVGEKLFF | TRBJ1-4 | . | few | TRBV28
TGTGCCACCAGCGCTGGACGGGGTAACTATGGCTACACCTTC | CATSAGRGNYGYTF | TRBJ1-2 | . | . | TRBV15
TGTGCCAGCAGTGTCATCTCCGGGACATGGAACACCGGGGAGCTGTTTTTT | CASSVISGTWNTGELFF | TRBJ2-2 | . | . | TRBV6-1
TGTGCCAGCAGCCCCCCCGGCTGGGGCGTAGGGATGCGGACCCAGTACTTC | CASSPPGWGVGMRTQYF | TRBJ2-5 | . | . | TRBV6-1
TGCAGTGCTAGAGCTTGGGGGCGGGGGAATTCCTACAATGAGCAGTTCTTC | CSARAWGRGNSYNEQFF | TRBJ2-1 | . | few | TRBV20-1
TGTGCCAGCAGCTTAGGATCGGGGGTCCAAGAGACCCAGTACTTC | CASSLGSGVQETQYF | TRBJ2-5 | . | . | TRBV7-2
TGTGCCAGCAGCGACGGACTGATCCAAGAGACCCAGTACTTC | CASSDGLIQETQYF | TRBJ2-5 | . | . | TRBV7-9
TGCAGTGCTAAGCCCGGAGAAGAGACCCAGTACTTC | CSAKPGEETQYF | TRBJ2-5 | . | few | TRBV20-1
TGTGCCACCAGTCCGGGACAGTACAATGAGCAGTTCTTC | CATSPGQYNEQFF | TRBJ2-1 | TRBD1 | . | TRBV24-1
TGTGCTAGTGCCCCGGGACAGGGCCTAATCTCCTACGAGCAGTACTTC | CASAPGQGLISYEQYF | TRBJ2-7 | TRBD1 | few | TRBV12-5
TGCAGCGTACGGACAGGGGAAATAGACACCATATATTTT | CSVRTGEIDTIYF | TRBJ1-3 | TRBD1 | few | TRBV29-1
TGCAGTGTGCGGAGCTCCGCAGATACGCAGTATTTT | CSVRSSADTQYF | TRBJ2-3 | . | . | TRBV20-1
TGTGCCAGCAGCTTTCAGCTCTTTCATGTCACGGGGGGAGAGACCCAGTACTTC | CASSFQLFHVTGGETQYF | TRBJ2-5 | TRBD2 | few | TRBV11-2
TGTGCCAGCAGAACCGACAGCCCAGGGGAGCTGTTTTTT | CASRTDSPGELFF | TRBJ2-2 | . | few | TRBV12-3/TRBV12-4
TGTGCCAGCAGCGCCACGACTCCAGGGGGCGGCTACACCTTC | CASSATTPGGGYTF | TRBJ1-2 | TRBD1 | few | TRBV9
TGTGCCAGTAGTATCCGGACTAGCTGGCAAGGAGATACGCAGTATTTT | CASSIRTSWQGDTQYF | TRBJ2-3 | TRBD2 | . | TRBV19
TGTGCCAGCAGCTTACGGCGAGTATCCTACAATGAGCAGTTCTTC | CASSLRRVSYNEQFF | TRBJ2-1 | . | many | TRBV7-8
TGTGCCAGCAGGGTATTGACAGGGCGAGAGACCCAGTACTTC | CASRVLTGRETQYF | TRBJ2-5 | TRBD1 | . | TRBV2
TGCAGCGCTCGTGCCGACCGCTACACCTTC | CSARADRYTF | TRBJ1-2 | . | . | TRBV29-1
TGCAGCGTTGGGGAGGACGGCACCGGGGAGCTGTTTTTT | CSVGEDGTGELFF | TRBJ2-2 | . | . | TRBV29-1
TGTGCCAGCAGAGCGAATACAGAAAACACAGATACGCAGTATTTT | CASRANTENTDTQYF | TRBJ2-3 | . | . | TRBV2
TGTGCCAGCAGTGATTTTCCAGATACGCAGTATTTT | CASSDFPDTQYF | TRBJ2-3 | . | . | TRBV25-1
TGTGCCATCAGGGGGAGCCCCTACAATGAGCAGTTCTTC | CAIRGSPYNEQFF | TRBJ2-1 | TRBD1 | . | TRBV7-9
TGCGCCAGCAGCCAAGGTTTTAGCCTCGATGAGCAGTTCTTC | CASSQGFSLDEQFF | TRBJ2-1 | . | . | TRBV4-3
TGTGCCAGCAGTCAATACCGAGGAGGGCGAGGACTGTTTTTT | CASSQYRGGRGLFF | TRBJ1-4 | . | . | TRBV28
TGCGCCAGCAGCCAGGGACTAGCGGGACCTCGCAATACGCAGTATTTT | CASSQGLAGPRNTQYF | TRBJ2-3 | TRBD2 | . | TRBV4-3
TGTGCCAGCAGTTTTGGACAGGGGAGCTCCTACGAGCAGTACTTC | CASSFGQGSSYEQYF | TRBJ2-7 | TRBD1 | many | TRBV28
TGCGCCAGCAGCCAACCCATCGACAGGGGCGAGAGGAACGAAAAACTGTTTTTT | CASSQPIDRGERNEKLFF | TRBJ1-4 | TRBD1 | many | TRBV4-3
TGTGCGAGTCCCGGGACAGATGGCTACACCTTC | CASPGTDGYTF | TRBJ1-2 | TRBD1 | . | TRBV2